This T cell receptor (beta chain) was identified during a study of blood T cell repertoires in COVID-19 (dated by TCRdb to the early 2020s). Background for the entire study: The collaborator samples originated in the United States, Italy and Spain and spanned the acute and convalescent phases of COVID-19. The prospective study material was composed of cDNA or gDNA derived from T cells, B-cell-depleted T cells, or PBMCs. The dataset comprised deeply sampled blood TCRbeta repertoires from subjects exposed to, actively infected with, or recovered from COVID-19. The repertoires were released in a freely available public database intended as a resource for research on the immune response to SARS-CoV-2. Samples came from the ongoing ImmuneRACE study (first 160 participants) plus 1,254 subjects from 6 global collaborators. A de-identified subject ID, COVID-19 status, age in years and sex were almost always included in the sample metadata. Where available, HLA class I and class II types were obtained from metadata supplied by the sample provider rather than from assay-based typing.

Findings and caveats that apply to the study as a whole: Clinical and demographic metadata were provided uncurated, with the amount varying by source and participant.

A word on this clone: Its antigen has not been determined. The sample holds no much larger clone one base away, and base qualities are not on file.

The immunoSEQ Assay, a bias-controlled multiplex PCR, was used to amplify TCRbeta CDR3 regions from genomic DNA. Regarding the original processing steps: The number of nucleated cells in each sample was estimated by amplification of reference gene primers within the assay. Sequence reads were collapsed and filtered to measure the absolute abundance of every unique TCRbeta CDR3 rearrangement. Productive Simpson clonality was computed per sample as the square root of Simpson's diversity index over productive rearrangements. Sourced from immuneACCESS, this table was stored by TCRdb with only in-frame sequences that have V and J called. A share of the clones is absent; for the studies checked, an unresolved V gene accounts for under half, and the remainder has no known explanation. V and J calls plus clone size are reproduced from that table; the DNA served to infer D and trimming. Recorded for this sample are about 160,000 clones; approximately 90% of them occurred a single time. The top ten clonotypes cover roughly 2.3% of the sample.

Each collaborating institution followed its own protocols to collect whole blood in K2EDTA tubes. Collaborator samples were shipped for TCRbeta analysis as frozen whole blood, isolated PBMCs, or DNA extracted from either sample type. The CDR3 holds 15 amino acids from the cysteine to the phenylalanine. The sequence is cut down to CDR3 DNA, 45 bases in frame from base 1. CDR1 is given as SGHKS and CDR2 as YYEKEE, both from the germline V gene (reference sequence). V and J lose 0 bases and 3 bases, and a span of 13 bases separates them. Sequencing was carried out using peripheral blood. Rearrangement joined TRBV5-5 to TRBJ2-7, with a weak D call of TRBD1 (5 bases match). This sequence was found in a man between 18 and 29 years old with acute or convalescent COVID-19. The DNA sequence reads TGTGCCAGCAGCTTGGTAGGCGACAGTGGCTACGAGCAGTACTTC. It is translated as CASSLVGDSGYEQYF.